This TCR beta chain was captured in a study of T-cell reconstitution after alpha-beta-depleted transplantation in children (dated by TCRdb to about 2016). Describing the broader study: T-cell immune reconstitution after TCRalphabeta/CD19-depleted allogeneic hematopoietic cell transplantation in children was quantitatively tracked in the study by means of TCR repertoire profiling.

The CDR3 measures 17 amino acids from cysteine to phenylalanine. Of all the DNA, just the CDR3 is kept, 51 bases in frame from base 1. Trimming costs V 1 base and J 2 bases, and their ends lie 16 bases apart. CDR1 SGHTA and CDR2 FQGNSA were looked up in the germline V gene. The library was generated by PCR. Instrument on record: Illumina HiSeq 2500. TCR library preparation used molecular barcoding, with unique molecular identifiers applied to normalize quantification of the TCRbeta repertoire. TCRdb reprocessing: public reads trimmed at Q25 with fastp, clones called with MiXCR, in-frame beta chains kept. Rows are combined by CDR3 protein, so each entry shows the most common genes and DNA. This sample has about 230,000 distinct CDR3 sequences in its table, and more than 7.5% of those were observed once. The ten largest clones take up around 5% of the sample. This clonotype was detected ten times or more. Its antigen is still unknown. One base away there is no much larger clone; base qualities are not given.

Specimen: PBMCs from the stem cell graft donor, collected from the stem cell graft. This receptor chain uses TRBV7-2 and TRBJ2-3, with no reliable assignment of the D segment. The sequence was obtained from a human donor who donated a stem cell graft to a child with SCID. The DNA sequence is TGTGCCAGCAGCTTAGGGTTGGCGGATACTATCACAGATACGCAGTATTTT. Its protein reads: CASSLGLADTITDTQYF.